This entry concerns a single T cell receptor (beta chain). What it binds is not known. The data were obtained in a study of radiotherapy plus CTLA-4 blockade in lung cancer. Study-level results: Expansion of tumor-derived TCR clones was observed in blood after radiotherapy plus ipilimumab.

Clones were sequenced by immunoSEQ multiplex PCR, and TCRdb holds only the in-frame ones, with some missing. The top ten clones hold roughly 3.3% of a sample with more than 90,000 clones, more than 65% of them seen once. Germline values: CDR1 LNHDA, CDR2 SQIVND (reference sequence). Trimming left V 3 bases short and J 0 bases short, with 11 bases between. The CDR3 is made up of 15 amino acids. Those with chemo-refractory metastatic non-small-cell lung cancer were treated with focal radiation combined with CTLA-4 blockade using ipilimumab. The chain employs TRBV19 and TRBJ1-1; D call uncertain. This receptor was taken from a human donor with non-small cell lung cancer that progressed on radiotherapy plus ipilimumab. Some clones in this sample may be carry-over from other donors' samples. Sequenced material: peripheral blood, taken from a patient treated with radiotherapy plus ipilimumab. CDR3 DNA sequence: TGTGCCAGTAGTATTGGAGGCAACATGAACACTGAAGCTTTCTTT. This translates into CASSIGGNMNTEAFF.